What follows describes a single TCR beta chain. The data derive from a study of T cell changes during pregnancy in multiple sclerosis. This CDR3 is 15 amino acids long. In germline, CDR1 is ENHRY, CDR2 SYGVKD. Trimming took off 4 bases at V and 2 bases at J, with 15 bases between the two ends. The repertoire was sequenced with immunoSEQ multiplex PCR; TCRdb's copy has only in-frame clones and lacks some. In the table there are more than 65,000 clones, 91% of which are singletons. The clonotype comes from a female donor with multiple sclerosis, enrolled in a pregnancy study. Source: peripheral blood, taken in the first trimester of pregnancy. J is TRBJ2-7 and V is TRBV10-3, with a weak D call TRBD1 (6 bases). The CDR3 loop is CAISGGRQAPYEQYF. The CDR3 nucleotides are TGTGCCATCAGTGGGGGAAGACAGGCGCCCTACGAGCAGTACTTC.